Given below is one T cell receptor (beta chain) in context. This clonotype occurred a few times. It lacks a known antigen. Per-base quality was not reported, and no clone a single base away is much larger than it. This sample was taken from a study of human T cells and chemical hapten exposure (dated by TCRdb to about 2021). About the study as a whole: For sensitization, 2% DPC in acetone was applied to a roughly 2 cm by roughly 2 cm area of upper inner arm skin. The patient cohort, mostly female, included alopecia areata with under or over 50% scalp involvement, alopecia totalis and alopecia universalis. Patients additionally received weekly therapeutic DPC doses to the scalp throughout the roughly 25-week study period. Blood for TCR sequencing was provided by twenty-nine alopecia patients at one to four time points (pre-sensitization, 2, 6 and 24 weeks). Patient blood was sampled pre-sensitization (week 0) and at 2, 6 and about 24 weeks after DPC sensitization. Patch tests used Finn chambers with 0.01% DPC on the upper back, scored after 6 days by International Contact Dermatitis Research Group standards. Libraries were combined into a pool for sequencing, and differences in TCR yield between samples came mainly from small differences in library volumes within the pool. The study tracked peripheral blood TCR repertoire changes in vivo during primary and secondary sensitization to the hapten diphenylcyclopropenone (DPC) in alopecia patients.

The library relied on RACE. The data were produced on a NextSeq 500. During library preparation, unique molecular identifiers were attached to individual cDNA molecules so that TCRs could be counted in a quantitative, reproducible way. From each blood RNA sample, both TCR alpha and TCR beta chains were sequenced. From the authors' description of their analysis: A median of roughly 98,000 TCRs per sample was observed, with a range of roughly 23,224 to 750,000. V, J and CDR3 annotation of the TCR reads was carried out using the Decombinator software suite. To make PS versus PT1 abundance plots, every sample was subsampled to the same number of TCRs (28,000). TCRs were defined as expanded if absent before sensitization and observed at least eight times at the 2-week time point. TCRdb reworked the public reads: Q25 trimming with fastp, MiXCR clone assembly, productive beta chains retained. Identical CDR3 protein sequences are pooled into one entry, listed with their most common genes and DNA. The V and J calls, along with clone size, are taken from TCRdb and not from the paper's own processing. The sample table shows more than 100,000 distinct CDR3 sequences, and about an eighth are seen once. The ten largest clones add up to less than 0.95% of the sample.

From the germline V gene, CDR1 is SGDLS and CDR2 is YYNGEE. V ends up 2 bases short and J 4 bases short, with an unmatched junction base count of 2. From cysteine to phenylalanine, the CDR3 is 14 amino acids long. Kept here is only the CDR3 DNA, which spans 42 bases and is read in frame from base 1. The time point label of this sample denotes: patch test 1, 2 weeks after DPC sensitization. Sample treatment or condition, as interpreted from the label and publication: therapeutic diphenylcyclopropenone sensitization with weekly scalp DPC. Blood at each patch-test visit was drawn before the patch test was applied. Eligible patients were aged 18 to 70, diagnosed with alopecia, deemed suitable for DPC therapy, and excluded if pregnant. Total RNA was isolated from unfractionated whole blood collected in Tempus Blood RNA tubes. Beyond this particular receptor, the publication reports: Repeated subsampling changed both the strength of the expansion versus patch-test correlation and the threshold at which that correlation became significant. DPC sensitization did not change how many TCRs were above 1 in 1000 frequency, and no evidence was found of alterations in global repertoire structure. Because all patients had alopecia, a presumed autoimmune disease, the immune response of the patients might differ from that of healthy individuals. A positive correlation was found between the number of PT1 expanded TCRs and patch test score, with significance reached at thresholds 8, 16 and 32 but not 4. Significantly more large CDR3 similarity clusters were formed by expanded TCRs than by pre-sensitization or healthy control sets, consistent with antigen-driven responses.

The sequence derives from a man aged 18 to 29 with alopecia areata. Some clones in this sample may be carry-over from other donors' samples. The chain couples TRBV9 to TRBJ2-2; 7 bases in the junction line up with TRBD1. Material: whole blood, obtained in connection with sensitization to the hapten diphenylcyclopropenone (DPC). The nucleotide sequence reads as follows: TGTGCCAGCAGCGTCTACAGGGGCACCGGGGAGCTGTTTTTT. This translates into CASSVYRGTGELFF.